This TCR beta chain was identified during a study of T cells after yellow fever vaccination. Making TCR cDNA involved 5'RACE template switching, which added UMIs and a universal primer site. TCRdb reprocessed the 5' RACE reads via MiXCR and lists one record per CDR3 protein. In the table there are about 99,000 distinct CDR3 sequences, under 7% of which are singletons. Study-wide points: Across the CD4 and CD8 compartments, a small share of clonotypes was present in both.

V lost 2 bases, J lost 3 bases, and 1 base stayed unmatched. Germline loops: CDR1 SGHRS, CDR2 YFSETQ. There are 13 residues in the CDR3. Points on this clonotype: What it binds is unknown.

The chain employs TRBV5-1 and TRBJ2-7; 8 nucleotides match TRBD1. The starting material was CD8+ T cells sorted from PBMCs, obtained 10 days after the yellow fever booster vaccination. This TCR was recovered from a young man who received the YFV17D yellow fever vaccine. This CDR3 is CASSLTGGYEQYV. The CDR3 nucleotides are TGCGCCAGCAGCTTAACAGGGGGCTACGAGCAGTACGTC.